Listed below are T cell receptor beta chains from one sample, sequenced in a study of CD8 T cells in Susac syndrome. TCRdb reprocessed the immunoSEQ multiplex PCR reads with MiXCR, giving one entry per CDR3 protein. Of around 150,000 distinct CDR3 sequences listed, approximately 95% are singletons. The material sequenced was CD8+ T cells from PBMCs. The receptors here all came from a human donor in good health. The CDR3 runs from the conserved cysteine through the conserved F or W. The order of the fields is clone size, D gene, V gene, J gene, CDR3 DNA, CDR3 protein. A D gene is named only where the DNA matches it firmly. Not all rows give a size; the values are once, few, many and, for expanded clones, a class.

clone_size: -
d_call: -
v_call: TRBV7-9
j_call: TRBJ1-1
cdr3_nt: TGTGCCAGCAGCTTAGTGGGCTGGGAAGCTTTCTTT
cdr3_aa: CASSLVGWEAFF

clone_size: -
d_call: -
v_call: TRBV3-1
j_call: TRBJ2-5
cdr3_nt: TGTGCCAGCAGCCAAGATATCGGGGGCGCGGAGACCCAGTACTTC
cdr3_aa: CASSQDIGGAETQYF

clone_size: -
d_call: TRBD2
v_call: TRBV20-1
j_call: TRBJ2-7
cdr3_nt: TGCAGTGCTAGAGGACTAGCGGCCTACGAGCAGTACTTC
cdr3_aa: CSARGLAAYEQYF

clone_size: -
d_call: -
v_call: TRBV27
j_call: TRBJ2-1
cdr3_nt: TGTGCCAGCAGTTTAACGGGAACCTACAATGAGCAGTTCTTC
cdr3_aa: CASSLTGTYNEQFF

clone_size: -
d_call: -
v_call: TRBV27
j_call: TRBJ2-1
cdr3_nt: TGTGCCAGCAGTTTATGGGCACAGGACAATGAGCAGTTCTTC
cdr3_aa: CASSLWAQDNEQFF

clone_size: -
d_call: -
v_call: TRBV15
j_call: TRBJ2-5
cdr3_nt: TGTGCCACCAGCGACGGTAGGGGCGGGGTGGAGACCCAGTACTTC
cdr3_aa: CATSDGRGGVETQYF

clone_size: -
d_call: -
v_call: TRBV29-1
j_call: TRBJ1-1
cdr3_nt: TGCAGCGTTTGGGGGTTGAACACTGAAGCTTTCTTT
cdr3_aa: CSVWGLNTEAFF

clone_size: -
d_call: -
v_call: TRBV27
j_call: TRBJ1-1
cdr3_nt: TGTGCCAGCAGTCCGATGACAGCTAACACTGAAGCTTTCTTT
cdr3_aa: CASSPMTANTEAFF

clone_size: -
d_call: -
v_call: TRBV28
j_call: TRBJ2-2
cdr3_nt: TGTGCCAGCAGTTTACCAGGGCCCGGGGAGCTGTTTTTT
cdr3_aa: CASSLPGPGELFF

clone_size: once
d_call: -
v_call: TRBV29-1
j_call: TRBJ2-5
cdr3_nt: TGCAGCGGCTTGGATCTAGAGACCCAGTACTTC
cdr3_aa: CSGLDLETQYF

clone_size: -
d_call: -
v_call: TRBV27
j_call: TRBJ1-2
cdr3_nt: TGTGCCAGCAGTTCCCTTCTTACCTCAAGGACGGGCTACACCTTC
cdr3_aa: CASSSLLTSRTGYTF

clone_size: -
d_call: -
v_call: TRBV19
j_call: TRBJ2-1
cdr3_nt: TGTGCCAGTCGTGGGGAATACAATGAGCAGTTCTTC
cdr3_aa: CASRGEYNEQFF

clone_size: -
d_call: -
v_call: TRBV9
j_call: TRBJ1-1
cdr3_nt: TGTGCCAGCAGCGTAGTCGGGGAGGACACTGAAGCTTTCTTT
cdr3_aa: CASSVVGEDTEAFF

clone_size: -
d_call: TRBD2
v_call: TRBV6-5
j_call: TRBJ2-7
cdr3_nt: TGTGCCAGCAGGTACACTAGCGGCTCCTACGAGCAGTACTTC
cdr3_aa: CASRYTSGSYEQYF

clone_size: -
d_call: -
v_call: TRBV6-6
j_call: TRBJ2-1
cdr3_nt: TGTGCCAGCAGTTTCCAGATAGATGAGCAGTTCTTC
cdr3_aa: CASSFQIDEQFF

clone_size: -
d_call: TRBD2
v_call: TRBV20-1
j_call: TRBJ2-1
cdr3_nt: TGCAGTGCTCTGCGGGGGGATTACAATGAGCAGTTCTTC
cdr3_aa: CSALRGDYNEQFF

clone_size: -
d_call: TRBD1
v_call: TRBV2
j_call: TRBJ2-7
cdr3_nt: TGTGCCAGCAGAGGAAGACAGGGCGGCGACGAGCAGTACTTC
cdr3_aa: CASRGRQGGDEQYF

clone_size: -
d_call: -
v_call: TRBV27
j_call: TRBJ2-3
cdr3_nt: TGTGCCAGCAGATCACTGTGGGGGAGTCCAGATACGCAGTATTTT
cdr3_aa: CASRSLWGSPDTQYF

clone_size: -
d_call: -
v_call: TRBV20-1
j_call: TRBJ1-4
cdr3_nt: TGCAGTGCTAGAGGGACAGCTAATGAAAAACTGTTTTTT
cdr3_aa: CSARGTANEKLFF

clone_size: -
d_call: -
v_call: TRBV27
j_call: TRBJ2-5
cdr3_nt: TGTGCCAGCAGTTTTGGGGTGAAAGAGACCCAGTACTTC
cdr3_aa: CASSFGVKETQYF

clone_size: -
d_call: -
v_call: TRBV7-3
j_call: TRBJ2-1
cdr3_nt: TGTGCCAGCAGCGACGGGAGTGGTGAGCAGTTCTTC
cdr3_aa: CASSDGSGEQFF

clone_size: -
d_call: -
v_call: TRBV29-1
j_call: TRBJ1-2
cdr3_nt: TGCAGCGTTTACGGATTGTACTATGGCTACACCTTC
cdr3_aa: CSVYGLYYGYTF

clone_size: once
d_call: -
v_call: TRBV28
j_call: TRBJ2-7
cdr3_nt: TGTGCCAGCACCCTAGTCAGTCGGGGGAACTCCTACGAGCAGTACTTC
cdr3_aa: CASTLVSRGNSYEQYF

clone_size: -
d_call: TRBD1
v_call: TRBV29-1
j_call: TRBJ2-6
cdr3_nt: TGCAGCGTTGAAGCATCTCCGATGGGGACAGCTCTTATTTCTGGGGCCAACGTCCTGACTTTC
cdr3_aa: CSVEASPMGTALISGANVLTF

clone_size: once
d_call: TRBD1
v_call: TRBV18
j_call: TRBJ2-7
cdr3_nt: TGTGCCAGCTCACTCCGGGACAGGGGAATCTACGAGCAGTACTTC
cdr3_aa: CASSLRDRGIYEQYF

clone_size: -
d_call: TRBD2
v_call: TRBV4-2
j_call: TRBJ2-3
cdr3_nt: TGTGCCAGCAGCCACCGGAAACGGATAGCGGGAGGGGGTGATACGCAGTATTTT
cdr3_aa: CASSHRKRIAGGGDTQYF

clone_size: -
d_call: -
v_call: TRBV9
j_call: TRBJ2-7
cdr3_nt: TGTGCCAGCAGCCCCGCTTACCGGAGTTCGGGCTACGAGCAGTACTTC
cdr3_aa: CASSPAYRSSGYEQYF

clone_size: -
d_call: -
v_call: TRBV9
j_call: TRBJ2-7
cdr3_nt: TGTGCCAGCAGCGTAGGAAGCCCAGGGGACGAGCAGTACTTC
cdr3_aa: CASSVGSPGDEQYF

clone_size: -
d_call: TRBD1
v_call: TRBV27
j_call: TRBJ2-7
cdr3_nt: TGTGCCAGCTCATACGGACAGGGAAACTACGAGCAGTACTTC
cdr3_aa: CASSYGQGNYEQYF

clone_size: -
d_call: -
v_call: TRBV5-4
j_call: TRBJ2-7
cdr3_nt: TGTGCCAGCAGCCCGCCCCGGGAGCCCTACGAGCAGTACTTC
cdr3_aa: CASSPPREPYEQYF

clone_size: -
d_call: TRBD1
v_call: TRBV12-3/TRBV12-4
j_call: TRBJ1-1
cdr3_nt: TGTGCCAGCAGTTTAGGGACAGGGAAAGCTTTCTTT
cdr3_aa: CASSLGTGKAFF

clone_size: -
d_call: -
v_call: TRBV7-8
j_call: TRBJ2-7
cdr3_nt: TGTGCCAGCAGCTTAGAGGGCGGGACAGACAACTACGAGCAGTACTTC
cdr3_aa: CASSLEGGTDNYEQYF

clone_size: -
d_call: -
v_call: TRBV12-3/TRBV12-4
j_call: TRBJ2-2
cdr3_nt: TGTGCCAGCAGTTCCTGGGGCACCGGGGAGCTGTTTTTT
cdr3_aa: CASSSWGTGELFF

clone_size: -
d_call: TRBD2
v_call: TRBV20-1
j_call: TRBJ2-7
cdr3_nt: TGCAGTGCCACTGGAGCGGGAGTCACCTACGAGCAGTACTTC
cdr3_aa: CSATGAGVTYEQYF

clone_size: once
d_call: TRBD1
v_call: TRBV4-3
j_call: TRBJ1-2
cdr3_nt: TGCGCCAGCAGCCAAGATCGGGACAGGGTTCGGGGTGGCTACACCTTC
cdr3_aa: CASSQDRDRVRGGYTF

clone_size: -
d_call: -
v_call: TRBV5-6
j_call: TRBJ2-5
cdr3_nt: TGTGCCAGCAGCCCGGGCCGCGAATGGGGACAAGAGACCCAGTACTTC
cdr3_aa: CASSPGREWGQETQYF

clone_size: -
d_call: TRBD1
v_call: TRBV7-9
j_call: TRBJ2-2
cdr3_nt: TGTGCCAGCAGCTCAACACCAGGGGGCCGGGGGACCGGGGAGCTGTTTTTT
cdr3_aa: CASSSTPGGRGTGELFF

clone_size: -
d_call: -
v_call: TRBV7-9
j_call: TRBJ2-7
cdr3_nt: TGTGCCAGCAGCTTAGCCGATAAGACGCCCTACGAGCAGTACTTC
cdr3_aa: CASSLADKTPYEQYF

clone_size: -
d_call: -
v_call: TRBV4-3
j_call: TRBJ2-3
cdr3_nt: TGCGCCAGCAGCCAAGATAGAGTAGTATCGGATACGCAGTATTTT
cdr3_aa: CASSQDRVVSDTQYF

clone_size: once
d_call: -
v_call: TRBV27
j_call: TRBJ1-1
cdr3_nt: TGTGCCAGCAGTTTATGGGGGGACGGTGAAGCTTTCTTT
cdr3_aa: CASSLWGDGEAFF

clone_size: -
d_call: -
v_call: TRBV27
j_call: TRBJ1-1
cdr3_nt: TGTGCCTCAGAGACGGGCACTGAAGCTTTCTTT
cdr3_aa: CASETGTEAFF

clone_size: -
d_call: -
v_call: TRBV19
j_call: TRBJ2-1
cdr3_nt: TGTGCCAGTAGTTTAAACAGGTATCTCGACAATGAGCAGTTCTTC
cdr3_aa: CASSLNRYLDNEQFF

clone_size: once
d_call: TRBD2
v_call: TRBV30
j_call: TRBJ2-5
cdr3_nt: TGTGCCTGGAGTGTACCTAGCGGAAAGACCCAGTACTTC
cdr3_aa: CAWSVPSGKTQYF

clone_size: -
d_call: -
v_call: TRBV25-1
j_call: TRBJ2-3
cdr3_nt: TGTGCCAGCGCCACTAGATATGATACGCAGTATTTT
cdr3_aa: CASATRYDTQYF

clone_size: -
d_call: -
v_call: TRBV6-6
j_call: TRBJ2-6
cdr3_nt: TGTGCCAGCAGTTACTCCACCCTGCCCGGGGCCAACGTCCTGACTTTC
cdr3_aa: CASSYSTLPGANVLTF

clone_size: -
d_call: -
v_call: TRBV20-1
j_call: TRBJ2-1
cdr3_nt: TGCAGTGCCAGGGACTTCGGGGATGAGCAGTTCTTC
cdr3_aa: CSARDFGDEQFF

clone_size: -
d_call: -
v_call: TRBV4-1
j_call: TRBJ2-7
cdr3_nt: TGCGCCAGCAGCCAAGTAGCTGGGATTGGCTCCTACGAGCAGTACTTC
cdr3_aa: CASSQVAGIGSYEQYF

clone_size: -
d_call: TRBD2
v_call: TRBV12-3/TRBV12-4
j_call: TRBJ2-1
cdr3_nt: TGTGCCAGCAGTCCCCTGGGGAGCGGGATGGATGAGCAGTTCTTC
cdr3_aa: CASSPLGSGMDEQFF

clone_size: -
d_call: -
v_call: TRBV4-3
j_call: TRBJ1-1
cdr3_nt: TGCGCCAGCAGCCAAGAATGGGGTCTGAACACTGAAGCTTTCTTT
cdr3_aa: CASSQEWGLNTEAFF

clone_size: -
d_call: TRBD1
v_call: TRBV12-3/TRBV12-4
j_call: TRBJ2-7
cdr3_nt: TGTGCCAGCAGTTTAGTTGCAGGGGGCTACGAGCAGTACTTC
cdr3_aa: CASSLVAGGYEQYF

clone_size: once
d_call: -
v_call: TRBV27
j_call: TRBJ2-7
cdr3_nt: TGTGCCAGCAGCCGGGACGGTACCTACGAGCAGTACTTC
cdr3_aa: CASSRDGTYEQYF

clone_size: -
d_call: -
v_call: TRBV27
j_call: TRBJ2-7
cdr3_nt: TGTGCCAGCAGTTTAGCGGCTCACCCGCACTACGAGCAGTACTTC
cdr3_aa: CASSLAAHPHYEQYF

clone_size: -
d_call: TRBD1
v_call: TRBV7-9
j_call: TRBJ2-1
cdr3_nt: TGTGCCAGCAGTCCCGGGACAGGACCCAATGAGCAGTTCTTC
cdr3_aa: CASSPGTGPNEQFF

clone_size: -
d_call: -
v_call: TRBV20-1
j_call: TRBJ2-1
cdr3_nt: TGCAGTGCTGTCGTCGGGTTGGGAAATGAGCAGTTCTTC
cdr3_aa: CSAVVGLGNEQFF

clone_size: -
d_call: -
v_call: TRBV12-3/TRBV12-4
j_call: TRBJ1-2
cdr3_nt: TGTGCCAGCAGTTTTGGCAACAACTATGGCTACACCTTC
cdr3_aa: CASSFGNNYGYTF

clone_size: -
d_call: -
v_call: TRBV25-1
j_call: TRBJ2-7
cdr3_nt: TGTGCCAGCAGGGCGAATAAGGGCCGCGCCTACGAGCAGTACTTC
cdr3_aa: CASRANKGRAYEQYF

clone_size: -
d_call: -
v_call: TRBV15
j_call: TRBJ2-1
cdr3_nt: TGTGCCACCAGCATCCCCGGGGTGGATGAGCAGTTCTTC
cdr3_aa: CATSIPGVDEQFF

clone_size: -
d_call: TRBD2
v_call: TRBV5-1
j_call: TRBJ2-7
cdr3_nt: TGCGCCAGCAGCTTGGCCGGGACTAGCGGGAGCGGGCCCTACGAGCAGTACTTC
cdr3_aa: CASSLAGTSGSGPYEQYF

clone_size: -
d_call: -
v_call: TRBV11-1
j_call: TRBJ1-1
cdr3_nt: TGTGCCAGCAGCGACCCGACAGGTTCATTCACTGAAGCTTTCTTT
cdr3_aa: CASSDPTGSFTEAFF

clone_size: -
d_call: -
v_call: TRBV21-1
j_call: TRBJ2-3
cdr3_nt: TGTGCCAGCAGCAAAGCCCCCCCTAGCACAGATACGCAGTATTTT
cdr3_aa: CASSKAPPSTDTQYF